The text below deals with one TCR beta chain. The antigen is unknown. The entry originates in a study of beta chain features in type 1 diabetes. General study points: High TCR expression in some cells could lead to their over-representation in cDNA sequencing.

The authors reverse transcribed all of the isolated RNA, so sequencing captured expressed TCRB transcripts. Data came from immunoSEQ multiplex PCR; TCRdb stores just in-frame clones and leaves some out. This sample has around 200,000 clones, with about 13% found just once. This CDR3 spans 16 amino acids. From germline, CDR1 is MDHEN and CDR2 SYDVKM. Trimming cost V 5 bases and J 7 bases; bases outside gene matches: 9. This TCR was sampled from a woman between 18 and 30 years old in good health. The sequencing sample was made of central memory CD4+ T cells from blood. The chain recombines TRBV28 with TRBJ2-7; 15 positions agree with TRBD2. Here the CDR3 reads CASSRSSGTSGREQYF. CDR3 sequence (DNA): TGTGCCAGCAGTCGGAGCTCCGGGACTAGCGGGAGGGAGCAGTACTTC. Supplemented by reference TRBV28 and TRBJ2-7, the full variable domain reads DVKVTQSSRYLVKRTGEKVFLECVQDMDHENMFWYRQDPGLGLRLIYFSYDVKMKEKGDIPEGYSVSREKKERFSLILESASTNQTSMYLCASSRSSGTSGREQYFGPGTRLTVT.